The 2 T cell receptor beta chains below come from one sample, sequenced in a study of control samples from healthy donors and cancer patients. Here immunoSEQ multiplex PCR was the method, and the copy in TCRdb shows in-frame clones only, minus some. The sample carries 120,000 or so clones, approximately 87% recorded once. Sample: PBMCs. These receptors came from a woman between 55 and 75 years old with lung cancer.

In this sample, this clone turned up once. The V gene is TRBV5-1, the J gene TRBJ2-7; D remains unclear. CDR1 and CDR2 from the germline V gene are SGHRS and YFSETQ. The CDR3 loop spans 11 amino acids. The V and J ends lost 3 bases and 6 bases respectively, with 7 bases between them. The CDR3 bases are TGCGCCAGCAGCTCCCCGGGCGAGCAGTACTTC. Translated, it gives CASSSPGEQYF.

This clone was detected a few times. V is TRBV19 and J is TRBJ1-4; D is perhaps TRBD1 (6 bases). Germline assignment: CDR1 LNHDA and CDR2 SQIVND (reference sequence). The CDR3 sequence is 14 residues long. V lost 10 bases and J lost 3, with 15 bases in between. The CDR3 is CATSRGGPNEKLFF. The CDR3 region has the DNA TGTGCCACCAGTAGGGGGGGGCCTAATGAAAAACTGTTTTTT.